These T cell receptor beta chains were read from a single sample in a study of breast tumors, draining lymph nodes, adjacent tissues. From the multiplex PCR reads, TCRdb called clonotypes with MiXCR, one entry per CDR3 protein. The sample contains approximately 250,000 distinct CDR3 sequences, under 35% of which appear only once. The sequenced material came from axillary lymph node tissue. The receptor source for this set is a female donor with breast cancer. Some clones in this sample may be carry-over from other donors' samples. Each CDR3 is given with its conserved first and last residue. Fields, in order: clone size, V gene, CDR3 length, J gene, D gene, CDR3 DNA, CDR3 protein. A D gene is named only where the DNA matches it firmly. Rows may omit the clone size; those that give it use once, few, many or a size class.

>once|TRBV11-2|16|TRBJ1-2|TRBD1
TGTACCAGCAGCCTAGCGGGACAGCAATCTAACTATGGCTACACCTTC
CTSSLAGQQSNYGYTF
>-|TRBV7-2|17|TRBJ2-7|TRBD2
TGTGCCAGCAGCCCCAGTCGGGGACTAGCGGGACCGGGAGAGCAGTACTTC
CASSPSRGLAGPGEQYF
>few|TRBV5-4|15|TRBJ2-1|TRBD2
TGTGCCAGCAGCATGACTAGCGGGGGGGCCTATGAGCAGTTCTTC
CASSMTSGGAYEQFF
>many|TRBV20-1|12|TRBJ1-2|-
TGCAGTGCTAGAGAAGGGATACATGGCTCCACCTTC
CSAREGIHGSTF
>many|TRBV10-3|12|TRBJ2-7|-
TGTGCCATCAGTGAGTTGAACTACGAGCAGTACTTC
CAISELNYEQYF
>many|TRBV14|15|TRBJ2-2|-
TGTGCCAGCAGCCAAGATGCGCGGGGGCTCGGGGAGCTGTTTTTT
CASSQDARGLGELFF
>many|TRBV20-1|15|TRBJ2-7|TRBD2
TGCAGTGCTTCTCCCCTCCTAGCGGGGACAGACGAGCAGTACTTC
CSASPLLAGTDEQYF
>few|TRBV6-5|14|TRBJ2-7|TRBD2
TGTGCCAGCAGTACTAGCGGGAGGGCCTACGAGCAGTACTTC
CASSTSGRAYEQYF
>many|TRBV20-1|11|TRBJ1-2|TRBD1
TGCAGTGCTATTACAGGGGATGGCTACACCTTC
CSAITGDGYTF
>many|TRBV2|15|TRBJ2-7|TRBD1
TGTGCCAGCAGTGATCTTGGACAGGTCTTCTACGAGCAGTACTTC
CASSDLGQVFYEQYF
>few|TRBV5-1|14|TRBJ2-5|-
TGCGCCAGCAGCCTAGGACCTGTTCGAGACACCCAGTACTTC
CASSLGPVRDTQYF
>few|TRBV6-1|13|TRBJ2-3|-
TGTGCCAGCAGTGCGGGACTTCCAGATACGCAGTATTTT
CASSAGLPDTQYF
>many|TRBV13|20|TRBJ2-3|TRBD2
TGTGCCAGCAGCTTAGGGGGAGGCAGGACTAGCGGGACTAGCACAGATACGCAGTATTTT
CASSLGGGRTSGTSTDTQYF
>-|TRBV7-3|15|TRBJ2-3|-
TGTGCCAGCAGCTTAACGGGGGGGGCGCCAGATACGCAGTATTTT
CASSLTGGAPDTQYF
>-|TRBV7-9|12|TRBJ1-2|-
TGTGCCAGCAGCTTATTGGCGCATTATAACACCTTC
CASSLLAHYNTF